This T cell receptor (beta chain) is drawn from a study of blood T cell repertoires in COVID-19. From germline, CDR1 is SGHNT and CDR2 YENEEA. The CDR3 has 15 amino acids. The junction had 3 bases not matched to a gene; V was cut back by 0 bases and J by 5 bases. Sequenced by immunoSEQ multiplex PCR; TCRdb stores in-frame clones only, minus some. In the table there are about 220,000 clones, around 82% of which are singletons. The source of this sequence is a woman of 80 years or more with acute or convalescent COVID-19. Sequencing input: peripheral blood. V and J are TRBV11-3 and TRBJ2-1; 8 nucleotides agree with TRBD1. CDR3 sequence: CASSLEGDRNNEQFF. Here the CDR3 DNA reads TGTGCCAGCAGCTTAGAAGGGGACAGGAACAATGAGCAGTTCTTC.